The 10 T cell receptor beta chains in this list originate from one sample, sequenced in a study of blood T cell repertoires in COVID-19. TCRdb's copy holds only in-frame clones and misses some; the assay was immunoSEQ multiplex PCR. This table has about 480,000 clones, around 89% appearing once. Sequencing was carried out using peripheral blood. Receptors originate from a woman in her 30s with acute or convalescent COVID-19.

The chain carries TRBV30 and TRBJ2-7, with a weak D call TRBD2 (5 bases). The germline V and J ends were trimmed by 6 bases and 2 bases, with 8 bases remaining between them. The CDR3 runs to 11 residues. Germline values: CDR1 GTSNPN, CDR2 SVGIG (reference sequence). CDR3 sequence: CACLRAYEQYF. The CDR3 DNA follows: TGTGCCTGCCTGAGGGCCTACGAGCAGTACTTC. Full variable domain (outside the CDR3, taken from reference TRBV30 and TRBJ2-7): SQTIHQWPATLVQPVGSPLSLECTVEGTSNPNLYWYRQAAGRGLQLLFYSVGIGQISSEVPQNLSASRPQDRQFILSSKKLLLSDSGFYLCACLRAYEQYFGPGTRLTVT.

The rearrangement links TRBV5-1 to TRBJ2-5, with a tentative D call TRBD2 (6 bases). With 1 base removed from V and 3 bases from J, the gap between germline ends came to 7 bases. Germline V gene lookup returns CDR1 SGHRS and CDR2 YFSETQ. The CDR3 sequence is 13 residues long. This chain's CDR3 is CASSLRGEETQYF. In DNA, the CDR3 is TGCGCCAGCAGCTTGCGCGGGGAAGAGACCCAGTACTTC.

This clone was seen only once. The V and J genes are TRBV30 and TRBJ1-3; D possibly corresponds to TRBD1 (6 bases). This CDR3 has 14 residues. Germline V CDR1 and CDR2: GTSNPN, SVGIG (reference sequence). V lost 2 bases and J 5 bases, leaving 13 bases between the germline ends. This CDR3 is CAWSPGQPRNTIYF. In DNA form, the CDR3 reads TGTGCCTGGAGTCCCGGACAGCCCAGAAACACCATATATTTT.

CDR3 DNA sequence: TGCGCCAGCAGCCGCGGGGGGACGGCCCAAGAGACCCAGTACTTC. It specifies CASSRGGTAQETQYF. The genes are TRBV5-1 and TRBJ2-5, with 8 bases that match TRBD2. The length of the CDR3 is 15 residues. The V and J ends lost 4 bases and 1 base, in that order; junction bases with no gene match: 6. Germline CDR1 reads SGHRS; CDR2 reads YFSETQ.

The V call is TRBV2, the J call TRBJ2-7; TRBD1 is a possible D gene (6 bases). The CDR3 spans 16 residues. Trimming left V 4 bases short and J 4 bases short, with 20 bases between. Germline V CDR1 and CDR2: SNHLY, FYNNEI. The CDR3 region is CASSGQVGASMYEQYF. The CDR3 nucleotides are TGTGCCAGCAGTGGACAGGTAGGGGCCTCCATGTACGAGCAGTACTTC.

The genes are TRBV15 and TRBJ2-4; 11 nucleotides agree with TRBD1. This CDR3 comprises 14 residues. Losses at the gene ends were 5 bases for V and 11 bases for J; bases not matched to a gene: 8. Germline V lookup: CDR1 LNHNV, CDR2 YYDKDF (reference sequence). Here the CDR3 DNA reads TGTGCCACCAGCGGGACAGGGGGGAAGACTTTTCAGTACTTC. This codes for CATSGTGGKTFQYF.

The V gene is TRBV7-6, the J gene TRBJ1-6; the D is unclear. V lost 3 bases to trimming and J lost 7 bases, with 4 bases between them. CDR1 is SGHVS and CDR2 is FNYEAQ in the germline V gene. The CDR3 sequence is 12 residues long. Written as DNA, the CDR3 is TGTGCCAGCAGCTTTCTGAATTCACCCCTCCACTTT. As protein: CASSFLNSPLHF.

This clone was recorded once. The V call is TRBV5-4, the J call TRBJ2-1; a possible D gene is TRBD2 (5 bases). Germline lookup yields CDR1 SGHNT and CDR2 YYREEE (reference sequence). Trimming removed 6 bases from V and 1 base from J, with 17 bases in between. This CDR3 has 16 amino acids. This chain's CDR3 is CASIDPTRGSYNEQFF. In DNA, the CDR3 is TGTGCCAGCATCGACCCAACCCGGGGTTCCTACAATGAGCAGTTCTTC.

This chain links TRBV30 with TRBJ2-7; D perhaps matches TRBD1 (5 bases). In germline, CDR1 is GTSNPN, CDR2 SVGIG (reference sequence). The CDR3 runs 15 residues. Trimming shortened V by 4 bases and J by 3 bases, and 19 bases separated the two germline ends. CDR3 sequence reads: CAWTPPEWGSYEQYF. The DNA for the CDR3 is TGTGCCTGGACCCCCCCGGAGTGGGGCAGCTACGAGCAGTACTTC.

The chain combines TRBV5-1 with TRBJ1-2, with TRBD1 matching 9 bases. Germline-derived CDR1 and CDR2 are SGHRS and YFSETQ. V lost 4 bases and J lost 8; bases outside the gene matches: 6. The CDR3 length is 13 residues. CDR3 coding DNA: TGCGCCAGCAGCCGGACAGGGGCGGGGGGCTACACCTTC. This sequence encodes CASSRTGAGGYTF.